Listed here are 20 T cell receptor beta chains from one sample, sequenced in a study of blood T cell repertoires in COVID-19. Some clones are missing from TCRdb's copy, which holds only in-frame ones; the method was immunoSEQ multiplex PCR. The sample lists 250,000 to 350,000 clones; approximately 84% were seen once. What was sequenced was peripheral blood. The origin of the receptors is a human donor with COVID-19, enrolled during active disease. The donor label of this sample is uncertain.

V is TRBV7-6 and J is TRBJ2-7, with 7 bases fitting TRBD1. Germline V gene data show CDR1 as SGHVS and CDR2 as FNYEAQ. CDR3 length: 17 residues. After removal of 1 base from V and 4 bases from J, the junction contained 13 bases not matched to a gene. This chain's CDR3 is CASSLVPIGTAAYEQYF. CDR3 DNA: TGTGCCAGCAGCTTAGTGCCTATCGGGACAGCCGCTTACGAGCAGTACTTC. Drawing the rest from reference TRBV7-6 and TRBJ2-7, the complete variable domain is GAGVSQSPRYKVTKRGQDVALRCDPISGHVSLYWYRQALGQGPEFLTYFNYEAQQDKSGLPNDRFSAERPEGSISTLTIQRTEQRDSAMYRCASSLVPIGTAAYEQYFGPGTRLTVT.

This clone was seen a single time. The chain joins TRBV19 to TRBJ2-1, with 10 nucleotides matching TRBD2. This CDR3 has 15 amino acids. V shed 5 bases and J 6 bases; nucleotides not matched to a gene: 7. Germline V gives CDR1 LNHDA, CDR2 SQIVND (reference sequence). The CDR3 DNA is TGTGCCAGTAGTCCACGGACTAGCGGCCTCAATGAGCAGTTCTTC. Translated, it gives CASSPRTSGLNEQFF.

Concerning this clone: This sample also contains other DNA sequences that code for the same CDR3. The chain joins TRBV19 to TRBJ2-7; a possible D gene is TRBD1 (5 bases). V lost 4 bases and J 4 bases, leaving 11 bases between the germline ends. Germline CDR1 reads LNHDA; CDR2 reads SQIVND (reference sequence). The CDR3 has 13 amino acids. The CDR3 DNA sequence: TGTGCCAGTAGTACCAGGGAAGGATACGAGCAGTACTTC. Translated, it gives CASSTREGYEQYF.

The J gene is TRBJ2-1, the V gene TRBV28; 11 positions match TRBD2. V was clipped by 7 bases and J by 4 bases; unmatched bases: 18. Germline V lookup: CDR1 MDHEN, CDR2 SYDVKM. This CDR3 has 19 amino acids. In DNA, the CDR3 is TGTGCCAGCACCTTAAGAAGGGGAGTAGCGGGAGGGCCATACAATGAGCAGTTCTTC. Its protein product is CASTLRRGVAGGPYNEQFF.

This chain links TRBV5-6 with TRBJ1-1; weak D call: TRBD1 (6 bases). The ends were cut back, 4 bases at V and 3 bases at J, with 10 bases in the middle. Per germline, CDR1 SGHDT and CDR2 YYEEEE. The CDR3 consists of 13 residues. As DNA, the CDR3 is TGTGCCAGCAGCGTATGGACAGACACTGAAGCTTTCTTT. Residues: CASSVWTDTEAFF.

The CDR3 DNA reads TGTGCCAGCAGTTACGGGCAGGTTGGCGATGGCTACACCTTC. It codes for CASSYGQVGDGYTF. The chain has TRBV6-2 or TRBV6-3 and TRBJ1-2, with unresolved D. Trimming took off 2 bases at V and 6 bases at J, with 13 bases between the two ends. CDR1 MNHEY and CDR2 SVGEGT come from the germline V gene. CDR3 length: 14 amino acids.

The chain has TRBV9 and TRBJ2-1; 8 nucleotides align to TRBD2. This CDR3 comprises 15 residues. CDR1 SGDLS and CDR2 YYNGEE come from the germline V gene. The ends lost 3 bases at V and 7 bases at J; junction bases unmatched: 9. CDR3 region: CASSAGLAERNEQFF. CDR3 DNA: TGTGCCAGCAGCGCCGGACTAGCCGAACGGAATGAGCAGTTCTTC.

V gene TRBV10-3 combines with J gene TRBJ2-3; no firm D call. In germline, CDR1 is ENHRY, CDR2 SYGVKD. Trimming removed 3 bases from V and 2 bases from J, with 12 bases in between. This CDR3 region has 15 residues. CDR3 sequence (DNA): TGTGCCATCAGTGATCCAGCGAGTGCCACAGATACGCAGTATTTT. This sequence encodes CAISDPASATDTQYF.

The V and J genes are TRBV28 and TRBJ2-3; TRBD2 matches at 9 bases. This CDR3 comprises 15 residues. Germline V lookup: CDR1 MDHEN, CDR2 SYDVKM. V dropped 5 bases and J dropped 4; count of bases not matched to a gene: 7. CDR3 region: CASSLSGSFSDTQYF. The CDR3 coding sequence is TGTGCCAGCAGTCTTAGCGGGAGTTTTTCAGATACGCAGTATTTT.

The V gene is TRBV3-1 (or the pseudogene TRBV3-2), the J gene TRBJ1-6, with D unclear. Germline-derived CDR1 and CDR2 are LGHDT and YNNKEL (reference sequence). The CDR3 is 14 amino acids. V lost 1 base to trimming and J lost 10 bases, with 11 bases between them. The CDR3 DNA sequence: TGTGCCAGCAGCCAAGGGACGGGAGGGTCACCCCTCCACTTT. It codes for CASSQGTGGSPLHF.

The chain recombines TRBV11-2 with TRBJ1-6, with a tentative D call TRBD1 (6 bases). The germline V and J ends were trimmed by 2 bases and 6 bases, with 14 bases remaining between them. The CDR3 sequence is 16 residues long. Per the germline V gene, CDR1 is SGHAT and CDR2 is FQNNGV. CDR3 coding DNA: TGTGCCAGCAGCTTATCAGGGGCAGGGCTTAATTCACCCCTCCACTTT. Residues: CASSLSGAGLNSPLHF.

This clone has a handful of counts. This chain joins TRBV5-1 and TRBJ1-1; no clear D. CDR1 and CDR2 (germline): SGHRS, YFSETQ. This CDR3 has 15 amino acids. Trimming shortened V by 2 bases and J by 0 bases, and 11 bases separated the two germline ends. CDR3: CASSFSSRVNTEAFF. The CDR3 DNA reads TGCGCCAGCAGCTTTAGCTCGAGGGTGAACACTGAAGCTTTCTTT.

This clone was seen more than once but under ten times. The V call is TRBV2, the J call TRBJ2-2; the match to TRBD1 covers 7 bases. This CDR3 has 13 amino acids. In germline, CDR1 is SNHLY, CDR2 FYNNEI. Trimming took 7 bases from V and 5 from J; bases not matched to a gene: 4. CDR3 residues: CASNRGTTGELFF. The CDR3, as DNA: TGTGCCAGCAACAGGGGAACAACCGGGGAGCTGTTTTTT. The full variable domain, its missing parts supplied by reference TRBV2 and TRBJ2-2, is EPEVTQTPSHQVTQMGQEVILRCVPISNHLYFYWYRQILGQKVEFLVSFYNNEISEKSEIFDDQFSVERPDGSNFTLKIRSTKLEDSAMYFCASNRGTTGELFFGEGSRLTVL.

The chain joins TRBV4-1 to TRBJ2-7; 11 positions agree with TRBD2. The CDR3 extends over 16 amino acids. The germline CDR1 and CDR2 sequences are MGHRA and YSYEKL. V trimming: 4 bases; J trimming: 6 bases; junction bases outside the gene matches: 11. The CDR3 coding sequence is TGCGCCAGCAGCCGGGGACTAGCGGTTTCTCGGGTCGAGCAGTACTTC. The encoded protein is CASSRGLAVSRVEQYF.

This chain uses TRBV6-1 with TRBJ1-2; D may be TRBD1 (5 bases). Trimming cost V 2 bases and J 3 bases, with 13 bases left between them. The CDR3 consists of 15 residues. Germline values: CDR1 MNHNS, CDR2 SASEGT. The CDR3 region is CASSEFVGGYYGYTF. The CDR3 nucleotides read TGTGCCAGCAGTGAATTTGTGGGGGGGTACTATGGCTACACCTTC.

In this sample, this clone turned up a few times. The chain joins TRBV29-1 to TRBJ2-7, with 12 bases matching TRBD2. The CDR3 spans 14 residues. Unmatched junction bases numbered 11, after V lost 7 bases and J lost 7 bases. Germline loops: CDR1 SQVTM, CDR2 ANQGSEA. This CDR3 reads CSARGLAGLGEQYF. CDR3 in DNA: TGCAGCGCTCGGGGACTAGCGGGCTTGGGAGAGCAGTACTTC.

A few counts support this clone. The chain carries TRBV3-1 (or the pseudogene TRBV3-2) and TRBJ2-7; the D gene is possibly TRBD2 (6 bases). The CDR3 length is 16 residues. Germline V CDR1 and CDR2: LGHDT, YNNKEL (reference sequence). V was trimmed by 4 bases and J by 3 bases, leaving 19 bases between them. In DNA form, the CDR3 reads TGTGCCAGCAGCCTCTTTTCCGGGACCGGGGGCTACGAGCAGTACTTC. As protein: CASSLFSGTGGYEQYF.

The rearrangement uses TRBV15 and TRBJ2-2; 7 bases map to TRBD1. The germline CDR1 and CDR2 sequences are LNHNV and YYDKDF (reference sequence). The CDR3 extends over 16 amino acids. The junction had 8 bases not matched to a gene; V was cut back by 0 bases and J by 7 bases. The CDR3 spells CATSRERNRGIGELFF. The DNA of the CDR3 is TGTGCCACCAGCAGAGAGCGGAACAGGGGTATCGGGGAGCTGTTTTTT.

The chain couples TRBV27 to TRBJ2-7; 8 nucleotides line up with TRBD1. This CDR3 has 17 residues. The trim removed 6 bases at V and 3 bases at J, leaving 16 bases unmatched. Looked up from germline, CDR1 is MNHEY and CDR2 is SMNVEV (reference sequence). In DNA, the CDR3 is TGTGCCAGCAGCAGCCGCCGGGGACAGGCGATAGGCTACGAGCAGTACTTC. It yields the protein CASSSRRGQAIGYEQYF.

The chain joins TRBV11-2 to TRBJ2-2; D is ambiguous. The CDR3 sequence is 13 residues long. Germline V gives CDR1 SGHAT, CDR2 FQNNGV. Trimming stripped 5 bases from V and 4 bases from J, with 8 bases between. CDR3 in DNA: TGTGCCAGCAGCCGAAGAGGCACCGGGGAGCTGTTTTTT. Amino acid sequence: CASSRRGTGELFF.